This paragraph reports one T cell receptor beta chain. Its specificity is not known. With 0 bases removed from V and 3 bases from J, the gap between germline ends came to 9 bases. Germline CDR1 and CDR2: SGHAT and FQNNGV. This CDR3 spans 14 amino acids. The donors were healthy bone marrow donors. The PCR used 60 Vbeta and 13 Jbeta primers. The repertoire was sequenced with immunoSEQ multiplex PCR; TCRdb's copy has only in-frame clones and lacks some. The sample holds about 140,000 clones, 73% seen once. The record originates from a study of cytomegalovirus exposure and HLA in healthy donors. Study-wide findings and caveats: Later examination showed HLA-associated TCR beta chains had greater clonal expansion than equally common others. Many donors shared some public TCRs, even though most TCR sequences were rare. Prediction of most subjects' HLA-A and HLA-B alleles by TCR beta sequences was reportedly accurate.

The sequenced sample consisted of PBMCs. The sequence came from a woman aged 40 to 50 in good health and CMV-seronegative. The chain links TRBV11-2 to TRBJ2-7; D remains ambiguous. This CDR3 is CASSLDGPYYEQYF. The CDR3 DNA sequence: TGTGCCAGCAGCTTAGATGGGCCCTACTACGAGCAGTACTTC.